This T cell receptor beta chain derives from a study of cytotoxic CD8 clonotypes in ibrutinib-treated CLL. TCRdb's table, derived via immunoSEQ multiplex PCR, lists solely in-frame clones and lacks some. Found here are about 300,000 clones, around 77% of them singletons; the top ten hold roughly 5%. V was pared by 1 base and J by 0 bases, with 13 bases between. Germline V gene data show CDR1 as KGHSH and CDR2 as LQKENI. The CDR3 totals 17 residues. This clonotype was obtained from a human donor with chronic lymphocytic leukemia. The chain employs TRBV18 and TRBJ1-3; the D gene is possibly TRBD1 (5 bases). The sequencing used PBMCs, collected at disease progression, from a patient treated with ibrutinib. CDR3: CASSPLSGGPSGNTIYF. For the CDR3, the DNA is TGTGCCAGCTCACCACTCTCGGGGGGACCCTCTGGAAACACCATATATTTT.